The 9 T cell receptor beta chains given below trace back to one sample, sequenced in a study of response to subunit inactivated influenza vaccine. TCRdb processed the RT-PCR reads anew with MiXCR; each CDR3 protein has one entry. This sample has more than 700,000 distinct CDR3 sequences; approximately 22% occur once, and the top ten carry about 9.4%. The sequencing used PBMCs from blood, collected roughly 5 days after vaccination. The receptors here all came from a man aged 50 to 59 who received an inactivated influenza vaccine.

The chain couples TRBV10-3 to TRBJ2-3; 9 positions match TRBD1. The CDR3 consists of 14 residues. After removal of 6 bases from V and 3 bases from J, the junction contained 4 bases not matched to a gene. Germline values: CDR1 ENHRY, CDR2 SYGVKD. Here the CDR3 reads CAIRAGTGTDTQYF. CDR3 DNA: TGTGCCATCAGGGCCGGGACAGGGACAGATACGCAGTATTTT.

This clonotype was counted at least ten times. V and J are TRBV28 and TRBJ1-1, with TRBD1 identical over 8 bases. The CDR3 covers 16 residues. The trim removed 4 bases at V and 2 bases at J, leaving 9 bases unmatched. Germline V gene data show CDR1 as MDHEN and CDR2 as SYDVKM. CDR3 sequence reads: CASSYPWTGRNTEAFF. In nucleotides, the CDR3 is TGTGCCAGCAGTTACCCCTGGACAGGGAGAAACACTGAAGCTTTCTTT.

The chain recombines TRBV5-1 with TRBJ1-2; 8 nucleotides align to TRBD1. Per the germline V gene, CDR1 is SGHRS and CDR2 is YFSETQ. V shed 0 bases and J 4 bases; nucleotides not matched to a gene: 14. The CDR3 is made up of 18 amino acids. The CDR3 region is CASSLGTGFAEVGYGYTF. As DNA, the CDR3 is TGCGCCAGCAGCTTGGGGACAGGGTTCGCTGAGGTTGGCTATGGCTACACCTTC.

The chain is built from TRBV5-5 and TRBJ2-7; D unclear. CDR1 and CDR2 (germline): SGHKS, YYEKEE (reference sequence). Trimming took off 2 bases at V and 0 bases at J, with 12 bases between the two ends. The CDR3 covers 15 residues. The CDR3 protein is CASSFVLTSSYEQYF. In DNA form, the CDR3 reads TGTGCCAGCAGCTTTGTCCTTACGAGCTCCTACGAGCAGTACTTC.

The chain couples TRBV20-1 to TRBJ1-1, with no clear D. V lost 2 bases and J lost 0, with 10 bases in between. The CDR3 extends over 14 amino acids. Germline assignment: CDR1 DFQATT and CDR2 SNEGSKA (reference sequence). Here the CDR3 reads CSARQNSLNTEAFF. The CDR3 region has the DNA TGCAGTGCTAGACAGAATAGCCTGAACACTGAAGCTTTCTTT.

This clonotype has just a few counts. The CDR3 is CASRRTAPSYEQYF. CDR3 sequence (DNA): TGTGCCAGCAGACGGACAGCCCCATCCTACGAGCAGTACTTC. The J gene is TRBJ2-7, the V gene TRBV6-1, with D possibly matching TRBD1 (6 bases). Per germline, CDR1 MNHNS and CDR2 SASEGT. The CDR3 loop spans 14 amino acids. V lost 6 bases, J lost 1 base, and 13 bases lay in between.

The chain links TRBV4-3 to TRBJ2-1; TRBD1 matches 7 bases. The CDR3 length is 13 residues. Trimming took 4 bases from V and 8 from J; bases not matched to a gene: 5. CDR1 is LGHNA, CDR2 YSLEER, per germline. The CDR3 protein is CASSLTGVDEQFF. The CDR3 DNA follows: TGCGCCAGCAGCCTTACAGGGGTGGATGAGCAGTTCTTC.

The CDR3 is CASSRGTVQYF. The CDR3 nucleotides read TGTGCCAGCAGCCGAGGGACAGTTCAGTACTTC. The chain uses TRBV3-1 and TRBJ2-4, with TRBD1 matching 7 bases. The CDR3 runs 11 residues. The trim removed 4 bases at V and 11 bases at J, leaving 2 bases unmatched. Germline V gene lookup returns CDR1 LGHDT and CDR2 YNNKEL (reference sequence).

This clonotype was recorded at least ten times. J is TRBJ1-4 and V is TRBV7-9, with 7 bases fitting TRBD1. The ends lost 1 base at V and 8 bases at J; junction bases unmatched: 4. The CDR3 sequence is 14 residues long. Germline V gene data show CDR1 as SEHNR and CDR2 as FQNEAQ (reference sequence). The chain's CDR3 is CASSLGTGEEKLFF. In DNA, the CDR3 is TGTGCCAGCAGCTTAGGCACAGGGGAAGAAAAACTGTTTTTT.